Below are 22 T cell receptor beta chains sequenced from a single sample in a study of STAT5B mutations in CD4+ large granular lymphocyte leukemia. Assay used: immunoSEQ multiplex PCR; TCRdb lists only in-frame clones, some missing. The table has 25,000 to 35,000 clones, approximately 81% seen once. The specimen was CD4+ T cells from blood buffy coats. Source of these receptors: a human donor in good health.

This chain uses TRBV5-1 with TRBJ2-7, with D possibly being TRBD2 (5 bases). The CDR3 contains 13 residues. V was pared by 0 bases and J by 3 bases, with 7 bases between. Germline V gene lookup returns CDR1 SGHRS and CDR2 YFSETQ. The CDR3 DNA is TGCGCCAGCAGCTTGGTGGGGAGCTACGAGCAGTACTTC. Translation: CASSLVGSYEQYF.

The V call is TRBV4-2, the J call TRBJ2-1; no definite D call. Germline values: CDR1 LGHNA, CDR2 YNFKEQ. The CDR3 is 15 amino acids. V was trimmed by 4 bases and J by 12 bases, leaving 22 bases between them. The CDR3 loop is CASSPSDGSGAGQFF. CDR3 DNA: TGTGCCAGCAGCCCCAGCGACGGGTCCGGCGCTGGGCAGTTCTTC.

This clone showed up just a few times. V is TRBV4-1 and J is TRBJ2-1; 7 positions match TRBD1. Germline trimming cut 3 bases from V and 7 bases from J; bases unmatched to any gene: 9. The V gene's germline CDR1 is MGHRA and CDR2 YSYEKL. There are 15 residues in the CDR3. CDR3 loop: CASSQPGQPKNEQFF. CDR3 bases: TGCGCCAGCAGCCAGCCGGGACAGCCCAAAAATGAGCAGTTCTTC.

The chain couples TRBV28 to TRBJ1-2, with TRBD1 matching 9 bases. The junction had 14 bases not matched to a gene; V was cut back by 5 bases and J by 4 bases. The CDR3 spans 17 residues. The V gene's germline CDR1 is MDHEN and CDR2 SYDVKM. CDR3 nucleotides: TGTGCCAGCAGTACTATCGCCACAGGGGGCGCTTCCTATGGCTACACCTTC. Residues: CASSTIATGGASYGYTF.

The genes are TRBV5-1 and TRBJ2-3; no clear D gene. Trimming cost V 4 bases and J 1 base, with 10 bases left between them. Germline V gives CDR1 SGHRS, CDR2 YFSETQ. The CDR3 is 14 residues long. CDR3 loop: CASSTKGRTDTQYF. The CDR3 DNA reads as TGCGCCAGCAGCACGAAGGGCCGCACAGATACGCAGTATTTT.

This sequence joins TRBV28 and TRBJ1-2; no definite D call. Trimming cost V 1 base and J 2 bases, with 8 bases left between them. Germline V gene lookup returns CDR1 MDHEN and CDR2 SYDVKM. This CDR3 has 14 amino acids. The CDR3 reads CASSLSQRNYGYTF. As DNA, the CDR3 is TGTGCCAGCAGTTTATCCCAGAGAAACTATGGCTACACCTTC.

The chain combines TRBV30 with TRBJ2-3, with TRBD2 matching over 8 bases. The junction had 3 bases not matched to a gene; V was cut back by 0 bases and J by 1 base. The CDR3 consists of 15 residues. In germline, CDR1 is GTSNPN, CDR2 SVGIG (reference sequence). CDR3 sequence reads: CAWSVRRGGTDTQYF. The CDR3 DNA is TGTGCCTGGAGTGTACGGCGGGGGGGCACAGATACGCAGTATTTT.

The V call is TRBV14, the J call TRBJ1-2; TRBD1 might be the D (6 bases). The CDR3 loop spans 18 amino acids. Trimming pared 0 bases from V and 8 bases from J, leaving 25 bases between. The germline V gene encodes CDR1 SGHDN and CDR2 FVKESK. In DNA form, the CDR3 reads TGTGCCAGCAGCCAAGATTTTGGGGGGCCGCCTTCGCTTGACGGCTACACCTTC. As protein: CASSQDFGGPPSLDGYTF.

The J gene is TRBJ1-5, the V gene TRBV5-6; D call uncertain. The germline V and J ends were trimmed by 1 base and 6 bases, with 8 bases remaining between them. This CDR3 spans 13 amino acids. Germline assignment: CDR1 SGHDT and CDR2 YYEEEE. The CDR3 here is CASSLYRSQPQHF. Here the CDR3 DNA reads TGTGCCAGCAGCTTGTATAGGTCTCAGCCCCAGCATTTT.

The chain is built from TRBV14 and TRBJ2-7; D remains unclear. The V gene's germline CDR1 is SGHDN and CDR2 FVKESK. V gave up 2 bases and J gave up 6 bases, with 5 bases separating them. This CDR3 region has 11 residues. This CDR3 reads CASSQMVEQYF. Written as DNA, the CDR3 is TGTGCCAGCAGCCAAATGGTCGAGCAGTACTTC. Full variable domain (outside the CDR3, taken from reference TRBV14 and TRBJ2-7): EAGVTQFPSHSVIEKGQTVTLRCDPISGHDNLYWYRRVMGKEIKFLLHFVKESKQDESGMPNNRFLAERTGGTYSTLKVQPAELEDSGVYFCASSQMVEQYFGPGTRLTVT.

This clone was seen just once. The chain employs TRBV28 and TRBJ1-5, with D tentatively TRBD1 (5 bases). Trimming took 5 bases from V and 2 from J, leaving 16 bases between them. There are 16 residues in the CDR3. Germline values: CDR1 MDHEN, CDR2 SYDVKM. The CDR3 DNA sequence: TGTGCCAGCAGTCTACTCCAGGGTTGGGGCAATCAGCCCCAGCATTTT. Its translation is CASSLLQGWGNQPQHF.

The chain couples TRBV5-4 to TRBJ2-3; 12 bases align to TRBD2. The germline V gene encodes CDR1 SGHNT and CDR2 YYREEE (reference sequence). V dropped 4 bases and J dropped 7; count of bases not matched to a gene: 16. The CDR3 totals 18 residues. The CDR3 DNA reads as TGTGCCAGCAGCCCTCGGAGCCTACTAGCGGGGGGCGCCAATACGCAGTATTTT. This sequence encodes CASSPRSLLAGGANTQYF.

CDR3 amino acids: CSVQGGDGYTF. DNA of the CDR3: TGCAGCGTTCAGGGGGGGGATGGCTACACCTTC. This chain links TRBV29-1 with TRBJ1-2, with TRBD1 matching 7 bases. This CDR3 is built from 11 residues. In germline, CDR1 is SQVTM, CDR2 ANQGSEA. Trimming cost V 5 bases and J 6 bases; bases outside gene matches: 3.

There are a few counts of this clone. This chain links TRBV7-9 with TRBJ2-1, with 9 bases lining up with TRBD2. This CDR3 is built from 15 residues. CDR1 is SEHNR, CDR2 FQNEAQ, per germline (reference sequence). Trimming took 5 bases from V and 9 from J; bases not matched to a gene: 11. The CDR3 bases are TGTGCCAGCAGCCCCCCACGCGGGAGGGCGACTGAGCAGTTCTTC. Residues: CASSPPRGRATEQFF. Complete variable domain (other parts from reference TRBV7-9 and TRBJ2-1): DTGVSQNPRHKITKRGQNVTFRCDPISEHNRLYWYRQTLGQGPEFLTYFQNEAQLEKSRLLSDRFSAERPKGSFSTLEIQRTEQGDSAMYLCASSPPRGRATEQFFGPGTRLTVL.

V gene TRBV12-5 combines with J gene TRBJ1-1, with D unclear. V lost 1 base and J lost 3, with 12 bases in between. This CDR3 has 15 amino acids. Germline V gives CDR1 LGHNT, CDR2 FRNRAP. The CDR3: CASGLGRVGDTEAFF. The CDR3 region has the DNA TGTGCTAGTGGTTTGGGTCGGGTGGGCGACACTGAAGCTTTCTTT.

The V and J genes are TRBV25-1 and TRBJ1-1; 7 bases are a match to TRBD1. V shed 3 bases, J shed 6 bases, and the junction held 13 bases outside the gene matches. The germline gives CDR1 MGHDK, CDR2 SYGVNS. The CDR3 length is 16 residues. The CDR3 DNA follows: TGTGCCAGCAGTGAGACTAGGACAGGCGCCTTCTCTGAAGCTTTCTTT. Its translation is CASSETRTGAFSEAFF.

This clone was seen more than once but under ten times. V gene TRBV6-5 combines with J gene TRBJ1-1; 7 bases are a match to TRBD1. The CDR3 extends over 14 amino acids. V lost 7 bases and J lost 0; bases outside the gene matches: 5. Per the germline V gene, CDR1 is MNHEY and CDR2 is SVGAGI. The CDR3 reads CASKKGQLNTEAFF. The CDR3 DNA is TGTGCCAGCAAAAAGGGACAGCTGAACACTGAAGCTTTCTTT.

This sequence joins TRBV18 and TRBJ1-1; no clear D gene. Per the germline V gene, CDR1 is KGHSH and CDR2 is LQKENI. The CDR3 runs 13 residues. Between the trimmed V and J ends, which lost 4 bases and 1 base, there was a span of 7 bases. The CDR3 DNA follows: TGTGCCAGCTCACTTGACAAGAACACTGAAGCTTTCTTT. Translated: CASSLDKNTEAFF.

The chain is built from TRBV28 and TRBJ1-5; D remains unclear. Germline V gives CDR1 MDHEN, CDR2 SYDVKM. CDR3 length equals 15 residues. Trimming cost V 6 bases and J 7 bases, with 19 bases left between them. The CDR3 DNA reads TGTGCCAGCAGCCTAAGTGGGGAAATATTCCAGCCCCAGCATTTT. This encodes CASSLSGEIFQPQHF.

The chain couples TRBV30 to TRBJ1-1, with D perhaps matching TRBD1 (6 bases). The CDR3 spans 14 residues. Germline V gene data show CDR1 as GTSNPN and CDR2 as SVGIG (reference sequence). Deletions cut 4 bases from V and 2 bases from J, with 14 bases between. This CDR3 is CAWIHLGQNTEAFF. The CDR3 bases are TGTGCCTGGATTCACCTGGGACAAAACACTGAAGCTTTCTTT.

The chain combines TRBV7-9 with TRBJ2-7, with TRBD2 matching over 10 bases. Germline V CDR1 and CDR2: SEHNR, FQNEAQ (reference sequence). The CDR3 covers 16 residues. Losses at the gene ends were 3 bases for V and 2 bases for J; bases not matched to a gene: 7. The CDR3 bases are TGTGCCAGCAGCTTTCCCACTAGCGGGACCCCCTACGAGCAGTACTTC. Translating gives CASSFPTSGTPYEQYF. The whole variable domain, remainder taken from reference TRBV7-9 and TRBJ2-7, is DTGVSQNPRHKITKRGQNVTFRCDPISEHNRLYWYRQTLGQGPEFLTYFQNEAQLEKSRLLSDRFSAERPKGSFSTLEIQRTEQGDSAMYLCASSFPTSGTPYEQYFGPGTRLTVT.

The chain links TRBV6-6 to TRBJ2-7; 9 nucleotides match TRBD2. CDR3 length equals 15 residues. V shed 2 bases and J 3 bases; nucleotides not matched to a gene: 5. In germline, CDR1 is MNHNY, CDR2 SVGAGI (reference sequence). DNA of the CDR3: TGTGCCAGCAGTTACCCCCTAGCGGGAATCTACGAGCAGTACTTC. This sequence encodes CASSYPLAGIYEQYF.